These 20 T cell receptor beta chains were sequenced from one sample in a study of cytomegalovirus exposure and HLA in healthy donors. Use of 60 Vbeta and 13 Jbeta primers characterized the PCR. Assay used: immunoSEQ multiplex PCR; TCRdb lists only in-frame clones, some missing. The repertoire has approximately 160,000 clones, over 65% of them found once; the top ten carry roughly 2.7%. Source material: PBMCs. These receptors originate from a woman aged 35 to 49 in good health and CMV-seropositive.

The chain is built from TRBV5-1 and TRBJ2-5; D perhaps matches TRBD2 (6 bases). Trimming left V 0 bases short and J 5 bases short, with 14 bases between. This CDR3 has 15 residues. The V gene's germline CDR1 is SGHRS and CDR2 YFSETQ. CDR3 nucleotides: TGCGCCAGCAGCTTGGCGGGACTTTGGGGGGAGACCCAGTACTTC. This codes for CASSLAGLWGETQYF.

Only one count was recorded for this clone. This sequence joins TRBV7-9 and TRBJ2-3; 7 bases are a match to TRBD1. The germline gives CDR1 SEHNR, CDR2 FQNEAQ (reference sequence). J lost 9 bases, V lost 0 bases, and 12 bases had no gene match. This CDR3 comprises 16 residues. DNA of the CDR3: TGTGCCAGCAGCTTAGCGTTAGGGACAGACCACAAGACGCAGTATTTT. Its translation is CASSLALGTDHKTQYF.

The V gene is TRBV11-2, the J gene TRBJ1-2; 7 bases are a match to TRBD1. Germline V gene lookup returns CDR1 SGHAT and CDR2 FQNNGV. The CDR3 spans 14 residues. V lost 0 bases to trimming and J lost 8 bases; unmatched junction nucleotides: 6. The CDR3 sequence: CASSLDLQGGGYTF. The CDR3 DNA reads as TGTGCCAGCAGCTTAGATCTCCAGGGGGGAGGCTACACCTTC.

The rearrangement joins TRBV27 to TRBJ2-7; no clear D. The V end was cut by 4 bases, the J end by 2 bases, with 6 bases between. The CDR3 extends over 12 amino acids. Per germline, CDR1 MNHEY and CDR2 SMNVEV (reference sequence). The CDR3 coding sequence is TGTGCCAGCAGTTCTCCAGCCTACGAGCAGTACTTC. Amino acid sequence: CASSSPAYEQYF.

A note on this clone: This CDR3 is also generated by other DNA sequences in the sample. J is TRBJ2-3 and V is TRBV5-6; 8 nucleotides agree with TRBD2. The CDR3 loop spans 14 amino acids. Germline CDR1 reads SGHDT; CDR2 reads YYEEEE. V shed 2 bases, J shed 1 base, and the junction held 0 bases outside the gene matches. CDR3 loop: CASSLAGGTDTQYF. Written as DNA, the CDR3 is TGTGCCAGCAGCTTAGCGGGAGGCACAGATACGCAGTATTTT.

The chain has TRBV18 and TRBJ2-5, with D possibly being TRBD2 (6 bases). V lost 5 bases to trimming and J lost 0 bases, with 16 bases between them. This CDR3 region has 16 residues. Germline-derived CDR1 and CDR2 are KGHSH and LQKENI. The CDR3 DNA follows: TGTGCCAGCTCATCAGGACCCGGGACTTACCAAGAGACCCAGTACTTC. Its protein product is CASSSGPGTYQETQYF.

The chain employs TRBV6-5 and TRBJ2-7, with 8 bases aligning to TRBD1. Germline V gene lookup returns CDR1 MNHEY and CDR2 SVGAGI. There are 14 residues in the CDR3. The V gene end was trimmed by 2 bases and the J gene end by 3 bases; junction bases not matched to a gene: 3. CDR3 nucleotide sequence: TGTGCCAGCAGTTACAGGACAGGGTTCTACGAGCAGTACTTC. Protein sequence: CASSYRTGFYEQYF.

The V and J genes are TRBV7-3 and TRBJ2-7; maybe TRBD2 (5 bases). CDR3 size: 15 residues. Per germline, CDR1 SGHTA and CDR2 FQGTGA. Trimming stripped 5 bases from V and 0 bases from J, with 14 bases between. CDR3 region: CASSLSADSSYEQYF. CDR3 DNA sequence: TGTGCCAGCAGCCTTTCAGCGGACTCCTCCTACGAGCAGTACTTC.

The rearrangement links TRBV5-1 to TRBJ2-5, with D perhaps TRBD2 (6 bases). Germline assignment: CDR1 SGHRS and CDR2 YFSETQ. V was cut by 3 bases and J by 4 bases, with 16 bases left in between. The CDR3 extends over 15 amino acids. CDR3 sequence reads: CASSSSFPSVETQYF. DNA of the CDR3: TGCGCCAGCAGCTCCAGCTTTCCTAGCGTAGAGACCCAGTACTTC.

This clone was seen a handful of times. The chain uses TRBV6-5 and TRBJ1-4, with D possibly matching TRBD1 (5 bases). Deletions cut 10 bases from V and 10 bases from J, with 16 bases between. Germline CDR1 is MNHEY and CDR2 is SVGAGI. This CDR3 comprises 12 residues. The CDR3 is CATSTEASKLFF. The CDR3 DNA sequence: TGTGCCACTTCGACAGAGGCTTCAAAACTGTTTTTT.

This clone appeared a few times. V gene TRBV2 combines with J gene TRBJ2-5; 8 bases line up with TRBD2. This CDR3 is 13 amino acids long. V dropped 7 bases and J dropped 1; count of bases not matched to a gene: 2. Germline V gives CDR1 SNHLY, CDR2 FYNNEI. The CDR3 spells CASIAGIQETQYF. The CDR3, as DNA: TGTGCCAGCATAGCGGGGATCCAAGAGACCCAGTACTTC.

J is TRBJ1-2 and V is TRBV4-1; 10 bases line up with TRBD1. V was clipped by 0 bases and J by 6 bases; unmatched bases: 1. Germline CDR1 and CDR2: MGHRA and YSYEKL. The CDR3 contains 14 residues. CDR3 nucleotide sequence: TGCGCCAGCAGCCAAGAGGGACAGGGGAATGGCTACACCTTC. Its translation: CASSQEGQGNGYTF.

The CDR3 protein is CASSFPGQPQHF. The CDR3 bases are TGTGCCAGCAGCTTTCCAGGTCAGCCCCAGCATTTT. The chain carries TRBV7-6 and TRBJ1-5; D is unclear. This CDR3 is 12 amino acids long. Between the trimmed V and J ends, which lost 3 bases and 6 bases, there was a span of 6 bases. The V gene's germline CDR1 is SGHVS and CDR2 FNYEAQ.

This clone was observed a single time. The V and J genes are TRBV19 and TRBJ2-1; 13 bases fit TRBD2. The CDR3 runs to 17 residues. V dropped 6 bases and J dropped 5; count of bases not matched to a gene: 10. Germline V gene data show CDR1 as LNHDA and CDR2 as SQIVND (reference sequence). The CDR3 DNA reads TGTGCCAGTAGCCCCGACCTCGGACTAGCGGGGGACAATGAGCAGTTCTTC. It encodes CASSPDLGLAGDNEQFF.

This clone was counted a few times. This rearrangement joins TRBV7-2 to TRBJ1-4; 11 bases map to TRBD1. V lost 5 bases to trimming and J lost 7 bases; unmatched junction nucleotides: 15. This CDR3 has 18 residues. The germline V gene has CDR1 SGHTA and CDR2 FQGNSA. The CDR3: CASSTRIFGQGASEKLFF. CDR3 in DNA: TGTGCCAGCAGCACCCGGATTTTCGGACAGGGGGCTAGTGAAAAACTGTTTTTT. Supplemented by reference TRBV7-2 and TRBJ1-4, the full variable domain reads GAGVSQSPSNKVTEKGKDVELRCDPISGHTALYWYRQSLGQGLEFLIYFQGNSAPDKSGLPSDRFSAERTGGSVSTLTIQRTQQEDSAVYLCASSTRIFGQGASEKLFFGSGTQLSVL.

This sequence joins TRBV28 and TRBJ2-6, with TRBD1 matching over 8 bases. Looked up from germline, CDR1 is MDHEN and CDR2 is SYDVKM. Trimming removed 3 bases from V and 4 bases from J; junction bases left unmatched: 11. This CDR3 has 18 residues. The CDR3 DNA is TGTGCCAGCAGTTTGCAGTCAGGGGGCTTGTCCGGGGCCAACGTCCTGACTTTC. Amino acid sequence: CASSLQSGGLSGANVLTF.

The V and J genes are TRBV7-2 and TRBJ1-2; D is uncertain. Per germline, CDR1 SGHTA and CDR2 FQGNSA. The CDR3 is made up of 15 amino acids. V dropped 0 bases and J dropped 5 bases, with 13 bases sitting between them. This chain's CDR3 is CASSLATGLGYGYTF. The CDR3 nucleotides are TGTGCCAGCAGCTTAGCGACGGGGTTAGGGTATGGCTACACCTTC.

The V call is TRBV11-2, the J call TRBJ2-1; the match to TRBD2 covers 9 bases. The CDR3 is 14 amino acids. Germline trimming cut 4 bases from V and 7 bases from J; bases unmatched to any gene: 5. Per germline, CDR1 SGHAT and CDR2 FQNNGV. The CDR3 sequence is CASSWSSGGNEQFF. The CDR3 nucleotides read TGTGCCAGCAGCTGGAGTAGCGGGGGTAATGAGCAGTTCTTC.

This chain links TRBV21-1 with TRBJ1-1; the table assigns TRBD1, which was not confirmed against the DNA. TRBV21-1 has pseudogene status. CDR3 length: 11 residues. In DNA form, the CDR3 reads TGTGCCAGCAGCACTACAGGGACCGCTTTCTTT. It is translated as CASSTTGTAFF.

V is TRBV5-1 and J is TRBJ1-1; D not resolved. CDR3 length: 15 amino acids. Looked up from germline, CDR1 is SGHRS and CDR2 is YFSETQ. Trimming stripped 0 bases from V and 4 bases from J, with 13 bases between. As DNA, the CDR3 is TGCGCCAGCAGCTTGGACAGTATCCGGGGCACTGAAGCTTTCTTT. Residues: CASSLDSIRGTEAFF.